A single sample gave rise to the 14 T cell receptor beta chains below, sequenced in a study of cytomegalovirus exposure and HLA in healthy donors. Use of 60 Vbeta and 13 Jbeta primers characterized the PCR. Profiled with immunoSEQ multiplex PCR; TCRdb holds only in-frame clones, not every one. Of 80,000 to 130,000 clones listed, around 76% are singletons. Sample: PBMCs. These receptors all stem from a woman aged 45 to 65 in good health and CMV-seropositive.

The J gene is TRBJ1-1, the V gene TRBV5-4, with 7 bases lining up with TRBD1. The CDR3 covers 18 residues. Germline V lookup: CDR1 SGHNT, CDR2 YYREEE (reference sequence). V lost 4 bases, J lost 0 bases, and 15 bases stayed unmatched. The CDR3 reads CASSLLTGTEDMNTEAFF. The CDR3 DNA is TGTGCCAGCAGCCTCCTAACCGGGACAGAAGACATGAACACTGAAGCTTTCTTT.

This clone was detected only a few times. The chain has TRBV5-6 and TRBJ1-6, with TRBD1 identical over 7 bases. Trimming removed 0 bases from V and 10 bases from J; junction bases left unmatched: 4. This CDR3 has 14 amino acids. The germline CDR1 and CDR2 sequences are SGHDT and YYEEEE. CDR3 DNA: TGTGCCAGCAGCTTGGAACAGGGGAGGTCACCCCTCCACTTT. Translation gives CASSLEQGRSPLHF.

The rearrangement links TRBV5-6 to TRBJ2-5, with 10 bases fitting TRBD2. The J segment lost 1 base and the V segment lost 0 bases, leaving 3 bases of the junction unmatched. Germline CDR1 and CDR2: SGHDT and YYEEEE. There are 16 residues in the CDR3. CDR3 coding DNA: TGTGCCAGCAGCTTGGCTGGACTAGCGGCCCAAGAGACCCAGTACTTC. Translation gives CASSLAGLAAQETQYF. Full variable domain (remainder filled in from reference TRBV5-6 and TRBJ2-5): DAGVTQSPTHLIKTRGQQVTLRCSPKSGHDTVSWYQQALGQGPQFIFQYYEEEERQRGNFPDRFSGHQFPNYSSELNVNALLLGDSALYLCASSLAGLAAQETQYFGPGTRLLVL.

This clone was observed once. This CDR3 reads CASSLGTGDNQPQHF. CDR3 bases: TGTGCCAGCAGCTTAGGGACAGGCGACAATCAGCCCCAGCATTTT. The rearrangement joins TRBV7-9 to TRBJ1-5; 7 positions agree with TRBD1. The CDR3 contains 15 residues. Germline CDR1 reads SEHNR; CDR2 reads FQNEAQ (reference sequence). With 1 base clipped from V and 3 bases from J, the junction kept 3 bases outside the gene matches.

This chain connects TRBV9 to TRBJ2-3, with TRBD2 as a possible D gene (5 bases). The CDR3 is made up of 15 amino acids. V dropped 0 bases and J dropped 4 bases, with 12 bases sitting between them. Germline lookup yields CDR1 SGDLS and CDR2 YYNGEE. CDR3 DNA: TGTGCCAGCAGCGTAGAGGGAGCGTGGGCAGATACGCAGTATTTT. Translated, it gives CASSVEGAWADTQYF.

The rearrangement uses TRBV6-5 and TRBJ2-5, with TRBD1 matching over 8 bases. The J call may be incorrect, as the DNA end agrees better with TRBJ2-7. This CDR3 has 16 residues. The germline gives CDR1 MNHEY, CDR2 SVGAGI. Here the CDR3 reads CASSSFRQGSVYEQYF. As DNA, the CDR3 is TGTGCCAGCAGTTCCTTTCGACAGGGGAGCGTCTACGAGCAGTACTTC.

This chain links TRBV5-1 with TRBJ2-5, with D perhaps TRBD1 (7 bases). The CDR3 is 14 residues long. Looked up from germline, CDR1 is SGHRS and CDR2 is YFSETQ. Trimming left V 3 bases short and J 5 bases short, with 14 bases between. The CDR3 spells CASSYQGGRETQYF. The CDR3 bases are TGCGCCAGCAGCTATCAGGGGGGAAGGGAGACCCAGTACTTC. The full variable domain, its missing parts supplied by reference TRBV5-1 and TRBJ2-5, is KAGVTQTPRYLIKTRGQQVTLSCSPISGHRSVSWYQQTPGQGLQFLFEYFSETQRNKGNFPGRFSGRQFSNSRSEMNVSTLELGDSALYLCASSYQGGRETQYFGPGTRLLVL.

J is TRBJ1-2 and V is TRBV7-9; no firm D call. From germline, CDR1 is SEHNR and CDR2 FQNEAQ (reference sequence). Trimming removed 4 bases at V and 8 bases at J, with 20 bases between. The CDR3 runs to 15 residues. CDR3 residues: CASSSPNVRAGGYTF. The CDR3 DNA follows: TGTGCCAGCAGCTCACCCAATGTAAGGGCGGGGGGCTACACCTTC.

This clone was picked up a small number of times. V is TRBV4-1 and J is TRBJ2-3, with 7 bases fitting TRBD2. Unmatched junction bases numbered 1, after V lost 0 bases and J lost 4 bases. Germline V gene lookup returns CDR1 MGHRA and CDR2 YSYEKL. This CDR3 spans 14 amino acids. The CDR3 protein is CASSQDREADTQYF. The CDR3 DNA reads as TGCGCCAGCAGCCAAGATCGGGAGGCAGATACGCAGTATTTT.

The rearrangement links TRBV10-1 to TRBJ2-6; D perhaps matches TRBD2 (6 bases). The CDR3 loop spans 16 amino acids. Germline-derived CDR1 and CDR2 are WNHNN and SYGVQD (reference sequence). V gave up 9 bases and J gave up 5 bases, with 20 bases separating them. The CDR3 reads CARPALGGTWANVLTF. CDR3 sequence (DNA): TGCGCCAGACCGGCCCTTGGGGGGACCTGGGCCAACGTCCTGACTTTC.

This rearrangement joins TRBV7-2 to TRBJ2-3; D unclear. Trimming pared 5 bases from V and 13 bases from J, leaving 16 bases between. Germline CDR1 reads SGHTA; CDR2 reads FQGNSA. The CDR3 covers 12 residues. This CDR3 is CASSPVGDEKYF. The CDR3, as DNA: TGTGCCAGCAGCCCGGTGGGCGACGAGAAGTATTTT.

The chain links TRBV19 to TRBJ1-5; D ambiguous. Germline CDR1 LNHDA, CDR2 SQIVND (reference sequence). This CDR3 spans 16 amino acids. V was shortened by 5 bases and J by 0 bases, with 14 bases between the two germline ends. The CDR3 sequence is CASSPLPGLSNQPQHF. The CDR3 bases are TGTGCCAGTAGTCCGCTCCCGGGTCTTAGCAATCAGCCCCAGCATTTT.

The V and J genes are TRBV6-4 and TRBJ2-5; 15 bases fit TRBD2. The V gene's germline CDR1 is MRHNA and CDR2 SNTAGT. Unmatched junction bases numbered 21, after V lost 2 bases and J lost 5 bases. The CDR3 has 22 amino acids. CDR3 bases: TGTGCCAGCAGTGACCCCCCTCGGACTAGCGGGAGGGAGAGGGGGAAAGGGGAGACCCAGTACTTC. Translating it yields CASSDPPRTSGRERGKGETQYF.

This chain uses TRBV12-5 with TRBJ2-1; tentative D call: TRBD2 (6 bases). CDR1 LGHNT and CDR2 FRNRAP come from the germline V gene. This CDR3 has 15 amino acids. The V gene lost 9 bases and the J gene lost 0 bases, with 15 bases spanning the gap. CDR3 DNA sequence: TGTGCTAGCTGTCTAGCCGGGAGCTCCTACAATGAGCAGTTCTTC. Residues: CASCLAGSSYNEQFF.